The clone carrying this T cell receptor beta chain was seen a few times. Its antigen is currently unknown. This CDR3 region has 14 residues. Per the germline V gene, CDR1 is SEHNR and CDR2 is FQNEAQ (reference sequence). The V and J ends lost 1 base and 3 bases respectively, with 7 bases between them. Only in-frame clones appear in the TCRdb table, and some are missing; sequencing was by immunoSEQ multiplex PCR. The data show about 9,000 clones, roughly 60% seen once. The data stem from a study of T cell repertoires in urothelial bladder cancer. Study overall: The approximately twelve resected lesions were three cT0, three cTa, three cT1 and three cT2 or greater.

Study-level points and caveats: One T-cell clone reached up to roughly 17% of carcinoma infiltrating lymphocytes. Carcinoma specimens had median about 2.2% tumor infiltrating lymphocytes, benign 12%. Urothelial carcinoma specimens: median roughly 5,000 T cells versus around 26,000 in benign.

J is TRBJ1-5 and V is TRBV7-9, with D hard to call. The TCR comes from a human donor with urothelial carcinoma. Input material: tumor-infiltrating cells from bladder cancer. The CDR3 bases are TGTGCCAGCAGCTTAGACGGTAACAATCAGCCCCAGCATTTT. This gives the protein CASSLDGNNQPQHF.